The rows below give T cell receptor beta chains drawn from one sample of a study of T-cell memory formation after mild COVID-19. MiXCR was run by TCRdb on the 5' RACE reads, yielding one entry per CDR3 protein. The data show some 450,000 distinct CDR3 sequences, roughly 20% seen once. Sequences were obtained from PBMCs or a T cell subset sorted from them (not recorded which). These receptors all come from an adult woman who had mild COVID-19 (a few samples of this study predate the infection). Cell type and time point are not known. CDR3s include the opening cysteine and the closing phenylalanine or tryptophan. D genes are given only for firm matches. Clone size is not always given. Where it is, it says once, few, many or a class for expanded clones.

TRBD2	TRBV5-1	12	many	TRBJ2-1	CASSLAGGEQFF	TGCGCCAGCAGCTTGGCGGGGGGTGAGCAGTTCTTC
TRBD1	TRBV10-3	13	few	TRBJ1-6	CAIRGGQDSPLHF	TGTGCCATCAGAGGGGGCCAGGATTCACCCCTCCACTTT
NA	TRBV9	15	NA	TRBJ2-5	CASSPRAVSQETQYF	TGTGCCAGCAGCCCTCGAGCGGTTAGTCAAGAGACCCAGTACTTC
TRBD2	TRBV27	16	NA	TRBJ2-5	CASSFLSGRAGVAQYF	TGTGCCAGCAGTTTTCTTAGCGGGAGGGCCGGAGTGGCCCAGTACTTC
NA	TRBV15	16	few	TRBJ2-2	CATSTGGTLATGELFF	TGTGCCACCAGCACTGGGGGGACTTTAGCCACCGGGGAGCTGTTTTTT
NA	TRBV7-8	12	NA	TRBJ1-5	CASSTGSQPQHF	TGTGCCAGCAGCACTGGGTCTCAGCCCCAGCATTTT
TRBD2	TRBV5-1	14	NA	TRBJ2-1	CASRLGLAGDEQFF	TGCGCCAGCAGATTGGGACTAGCGGGGGACGAGCAGTTCTTC
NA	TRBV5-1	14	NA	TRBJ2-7	CASSLSRAVGEQYF	TGCGCCAGCAGCTTGTCCAGGGCCGTCGGTGAGCAGTACTTC
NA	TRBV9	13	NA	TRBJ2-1	CASSVMGIGEQFF	TGTGCCAGCAGCGTCATGGGCATCGGTGAGCAGTTCTTC
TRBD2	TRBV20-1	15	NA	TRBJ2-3	CSARVLAGETDTQYF	TGCAGTGCTAGGGTCCTAGCGGGGGAAACAGATACGCAGTATTTT
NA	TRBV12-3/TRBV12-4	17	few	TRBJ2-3	CASSFFHTAGVADTQYF	TGTGCCAGCAGTTTCTTCCATACGGCAGGGGTGGCAGATACGCAGTATTTT
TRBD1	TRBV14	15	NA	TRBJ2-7	CASSQDRQGLYEQYF	TGTGCCAGCAGCCAAGATCGACAGGGGCTTTACGAGCAGTACTTC
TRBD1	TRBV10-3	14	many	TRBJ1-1	CAIRETGEITEAFF	TGTGCCATCAGGGAAACAGGGGAGATCACTGAAGCTTTCTTT
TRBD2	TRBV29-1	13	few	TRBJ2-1	CSVDSGSINEQFF	TGCAGCGTTGACAGCGGGAGTATCAATGAGCAGTTCTTC
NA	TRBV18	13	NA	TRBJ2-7	CASSPMGPYEQYF	TGTGCCAGCTCACCAATGGGACCTTACGAGCAGTACTTC
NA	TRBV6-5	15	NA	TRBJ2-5	CASSYSSGPRETQYF	TGTGCCAGCAGTTACTCGTCGGGGCCTCGGGAGACCCAGTACTTC
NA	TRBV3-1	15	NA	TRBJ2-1	CASSSIAASYNEQFF	TGTGCCAGCAGCTCGATAGCGGCTTCCTACAATGAGCAGTTCTTC
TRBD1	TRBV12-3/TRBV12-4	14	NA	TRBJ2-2	CASSSGQGRRELFF	TGTGCCAGCAGCTCTGGACAGGGACGCCGGGAGCTGTTTTTT
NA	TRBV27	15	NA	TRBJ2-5	CASSLGDGIGETQYF	TGTGCCAGCAGTTTGGGAGACGGGATAGGAGAGACCCAGTACTTC
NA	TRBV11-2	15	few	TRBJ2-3	CASSLSRSYPDTQYF	TGTGCCAGCAGCTTAAGTCGCTCCTACCCCGATACGCAGTATTTT
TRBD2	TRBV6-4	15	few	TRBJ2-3	CASSPNQGGTDTQYF	TGTGCCAGCAGTCCGAATCAGGGAGGGACAGATACGCAGTATTTT
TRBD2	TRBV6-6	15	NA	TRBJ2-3	CATRGGAGSTDTQYF	TGTGCCACCCGCGGGGGAGCGGGGAGCACAGATACGCAGTATTTT
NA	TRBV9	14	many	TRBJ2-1	CASSVMGNNNEQFF	TGTGCCAGCAGCGTAATGGGAAACAACAATGAGCAGTTCTTC
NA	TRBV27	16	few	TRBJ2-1	CASTPEMSASWSEQFF	TGTGCCAGCACCCCCGAAATGAGCGCGAGCTGGAGTGAGCAGTTCTTC
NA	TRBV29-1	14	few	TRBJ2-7	CSVEDTGVSPEQYF	TGCAGCGTTGAAGATACCGGGGTCTCGCCCGAGCAGTACTTC
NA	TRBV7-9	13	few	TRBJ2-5	CASRRTPQETQYF	TGTGCCAGCAGACGGACACCGCAAGAGACCCAGTACTTC
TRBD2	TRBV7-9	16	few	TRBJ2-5	CASSSVLAGPQETQYF	TGTGCCAGCAGCTCGGTACTAGCGGGGCCCCAAGAGACCCAGTACTTC
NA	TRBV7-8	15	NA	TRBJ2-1	CASSYYPGTVDERFF	TGTGCCAGCAGCTACTACCCCGGGACTGTGGATGAGCGGTTCTTC
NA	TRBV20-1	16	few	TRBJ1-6	CSARDLQTGNNSPLHF	TGCAGTGCTAGAGATCTCCAGACCGGGAATAATTCACCCCTCCACTTT
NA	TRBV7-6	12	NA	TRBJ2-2	CASSRTSGELFF	TGTGCCAGCAGCCGGACCTCCGGGGAGCTGTTTTTT
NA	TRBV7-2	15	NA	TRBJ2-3	CASSEAGTGTDTQYF	TGTGCCAGCAGCGAGGCAGGGACGGGCACAGATACGCAGTATTTT
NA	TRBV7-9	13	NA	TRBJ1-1	CASSLALQIEAFF	TGTGCCAGCAGCTTAGCCTTGCAGATTGAAGCTTTCTTT
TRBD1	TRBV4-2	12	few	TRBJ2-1	CASSQERDRQFF	TGTGCCAGCAGCCAAGAAAGGGACAGACAGTTCTTC
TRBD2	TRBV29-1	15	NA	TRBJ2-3	CSVKSGTSGTDTQYF	TGCAGCGTCAAATCCGGGACTAGCGGGACAGATACGCAGTATTTT
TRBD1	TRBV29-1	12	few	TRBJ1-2	CSYGQGIGGYTF	TGCAGCTACGGACAGGGAATAGGTGGCTACACCTTC
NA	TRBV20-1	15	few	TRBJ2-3	CSARDGLTGAATQYF	TGCAGTGCTAGAGATGGCCTCACCGGGGCAGCTACGCAGTATTTT
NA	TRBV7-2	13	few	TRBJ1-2	CASSARPVGGYTF	TGTGCCAGCAGCGCAAGACCCGTCGGGGGCTACACCTTC
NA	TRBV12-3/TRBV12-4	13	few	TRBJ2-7	CASSSTFDYEQYF	TGTGCCAGCAGTTCCACCTTTGACTACGAGCAGTACTTC
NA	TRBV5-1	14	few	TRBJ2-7	CASSGDIGPYEQYF	TGCGCCAGCAGCGGGGACATTGGGCCCTACGAGCAGTACTTC
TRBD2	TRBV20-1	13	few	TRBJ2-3	CSAIDPGLSTQYF	TGCAGTGCCATCGACCCGGGACTATCGACGCAGTATTTT
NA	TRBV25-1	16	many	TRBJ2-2	CASSELGRGAAGELFF	TGTGCCAGCAGTGAATTAGGTCGGGGAGCGGCCGGGGAGCTGTTTTTT
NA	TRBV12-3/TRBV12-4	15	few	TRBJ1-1	CASSPVRDLNTEAFF	TGTGCCAGCAGCCCAGTCCGGGACCTTAACACTGAAGCTTTCTTT
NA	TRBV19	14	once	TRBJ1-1	CASTLTGSNTEAFF	TGTGCCAGTACTTTGACAGGAAGTAACACTGAAGCTTTCTTT
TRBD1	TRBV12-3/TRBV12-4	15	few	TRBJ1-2	CASSLGTGAFYGYTF	TGTGCCAGCAGTTTGGGGACAGGGGCCTTCTATGGCTACACCTTC
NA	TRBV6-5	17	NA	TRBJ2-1	CASSYLEGGLGYNEQFF	TGTGCCAGCAGTTACTTAGAGGGGGGGCTAGGCTACAATGAGCAGTTCTTC
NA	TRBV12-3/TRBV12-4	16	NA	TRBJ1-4	CASSLDRVTLGEKLFF	TGTGCCAGCAGTTTAGACAGGGTGACACTCGGGGAAAAACTGTTTTTT
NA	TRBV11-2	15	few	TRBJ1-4	CASSRFFGTNEKLFF	TGTGCCAGCAGCCGTTTCTTCGGGACTAATGAAAAACTGTTTTTT
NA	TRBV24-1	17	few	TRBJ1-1	CATSDSGRTGIPTEAFF	TGTGCCACCAGTGATTCAGGTCGAACAGGGATCCCCACTGAAGCTTTCTTT
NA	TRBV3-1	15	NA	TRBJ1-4	CASSQFQGPNEKLFF	TGTGCCAGCAGCCAATTTCAGGGACCAAATGAAAAACTGTTTTTT
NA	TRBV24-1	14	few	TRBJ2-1	CATSDARVYNEQFF	TGTGCCACCAGTGATGCCAGGGTATACAATGAGCAGTTCTTC
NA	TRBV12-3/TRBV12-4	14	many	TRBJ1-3	CASSFPTAPSTIYF	TGTGCCAGCAGCTTCCCGACAGCTCCGAGCACCATATATTTT
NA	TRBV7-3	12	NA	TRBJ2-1	CASSNGQPEQFF	TGTGCCAGCAGTAATGGACAGCCGGAGCAGTTCTTC
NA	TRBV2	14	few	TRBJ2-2	CASSESGFTGELFF	TGTGCCAGCAGTGAATCCGGGTTCACCGGGGAGCTGTTTTTT